A selection of T cell receptor beta chains follows, all from one sample in a study of identifying expanded T cells in peripheral blood. Using immunoSEQ multiplex PCR, the repertoire was profiled, and TCRdb retains in-frame clones only, with some absent. The data show about 84,000 clones, approximately 86% seen once. Sequenced: blood. These TCRs come from a person aged 18 to 75 in good health. CDR3s include the opening cysteine and the closing phenylalanine or tryptophan.

TRBJ2-7	TRBV7-9	CASSPRSSLYEQYF
TRBJ2-5	TRBV13	CASSPSLPWTGRGETQYF
TRBJ1-2	TRBV5-1	CASSLPANNYGYTF
TRBJ1-1	TRBV10-2	CASSEQGWVSTEAFF
TRBJ2-4	TRBV7-6	CASSPGTGGQNIQYF
TRBJ1-1	TRBV2	CASNNPVGRTEAFF
TRBJ1-1	TRBV27	CASSPLFLGQGRTEAFF
TRBJ2-2	TRBV6-1	CASSPPGELFF
TRBJ1-5	TRBV7-2	CASSLVVVGQPQHF
TRBJ1-2	TRBV14	CASSQGRQGYGYTF
TRBJ2-7	TRBV4-3	CASSQDFRAAYEQYF
TRBJ2-2	TRBV30	CAWLKGGGELFF
TRBJ1-3	TRBV18	CASSPGSGNTIYF
TRBJ2-3	TRBV15	CATSSQAASTDTQYF
TRBJ1-3	TRBV21-1	CASNAGTSGNTIYF
TRBJ2-5	TRBV10-3	CAISYLWGGHQETQYF
TRBJ2-3	TRBV4-3	CASSPHRNRVSDTQYF
TRBJ1-1	TRBV7-2	CASSFLYPPTEAFF
TRBJ1-5	TRBV21-1	CASSKVTGGNQPQHF
TRBJ1-6	TRBV2	CASSAGQGAVELSPLHF
TRBJ2-7	TRBV27	CASSFYPASSYEQYF
TRBJ1-2	TRBV5-1	CASSLAGTTYGYTF
TRBJ2-5	TRBV18	CASSLLSPGTVAPQETQYF
TRBJ1-2	TRBV27	CASSLPDFRTGYTF
TRBJ2-2	TRBV5-1	CASSLDRGNTGELFF
TRBJ2-1	TRBV9	CASSPRGALTENEQFF
TRBJ2-7	TRBV2	CASSDKRGGGTYEQYF
TRBJ1-5	TRBV7-9	CASSLRQGYSNQPQHF
TRBJ1-5	TRBV19	CASSMGQGNNQPQHF
TRBJ1-5	TRBV13	CASSLGQGYQPQHF